This T cell receptor beta chain was identified in a study of blood T cell repertoires in COVID-19. Study context: The analysed material was cDNA or gDNA that came from T cells, B-cell-depleted T cells, or PBMCs.

In the study's own analysis: Amplification from reference gene primers served as the basis for estimated nucleated cell counts. This table comes from immunoSEQ multiplex PCR, and its TCRdb copy is limited to in-frame clones, with some not included. That table furnishes V, J and clone size, whereas the DNA furnished D and trimming. The sample consists of roughly 60,000 clones, approximately 80% of them appearing once. CDR3 size: 15 residues. Losses at the gene ends were 0 bases for V and 4 bases for J; bases not matched to a gene: 6. CDR1 and CDR2 from the germline V gene are SGDLS and YYNGEE. The specimen sequenced was peripheral blood. The V and J genes are TRBV9 and TRBJ1-2; 7 nucleotides agree with TRBD1. This sequence originates from a woman in her fifties or sixties with acute or convalescent COVID-19. CDR3: CASSVDAGGLYGYTF. The CDR3 DNA reads as TGTGCCAGCAGCGTAGATGCAGGGGGGCTCTATGGCTACACCTTC.